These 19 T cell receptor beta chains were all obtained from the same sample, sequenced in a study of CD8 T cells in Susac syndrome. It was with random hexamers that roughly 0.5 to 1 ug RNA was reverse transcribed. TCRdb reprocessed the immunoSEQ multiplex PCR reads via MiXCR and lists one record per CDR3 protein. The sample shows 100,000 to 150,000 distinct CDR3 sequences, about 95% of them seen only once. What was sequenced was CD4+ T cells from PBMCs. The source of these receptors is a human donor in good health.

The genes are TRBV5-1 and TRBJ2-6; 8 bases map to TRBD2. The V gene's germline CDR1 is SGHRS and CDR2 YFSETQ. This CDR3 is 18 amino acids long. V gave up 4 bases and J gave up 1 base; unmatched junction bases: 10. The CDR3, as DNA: TGCGCCAGCAGCCCGGGAGGGAGACGAGGATCTGGGGCCAACGTCCTGACTTTC. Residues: CASSPGGRRGSGANVLTF.

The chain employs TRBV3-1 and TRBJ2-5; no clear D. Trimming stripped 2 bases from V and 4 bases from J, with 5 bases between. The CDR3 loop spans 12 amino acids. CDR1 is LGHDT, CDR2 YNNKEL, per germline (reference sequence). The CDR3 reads CASSQILETQYF. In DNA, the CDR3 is TGTGCCAGCAGCCAAATTCTAGAGACCCAGTACTTC.

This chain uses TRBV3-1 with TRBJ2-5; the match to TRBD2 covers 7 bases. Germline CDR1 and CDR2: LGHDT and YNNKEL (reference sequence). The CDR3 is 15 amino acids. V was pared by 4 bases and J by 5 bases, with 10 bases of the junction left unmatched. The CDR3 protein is CASSPRRRERETQYF. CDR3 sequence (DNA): TGTGCCAGCAGCCCGCGGAGGCGGGAGCGGGAGACCCAGTACTTC.

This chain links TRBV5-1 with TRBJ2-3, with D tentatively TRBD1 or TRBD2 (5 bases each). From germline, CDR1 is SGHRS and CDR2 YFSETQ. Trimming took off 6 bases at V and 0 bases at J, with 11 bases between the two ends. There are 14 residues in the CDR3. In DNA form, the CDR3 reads TGCGCCAGCAAAGAGGGGCCTAGCACAGATACGCAGTATTTT. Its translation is CASKEGPSTDTQYF.

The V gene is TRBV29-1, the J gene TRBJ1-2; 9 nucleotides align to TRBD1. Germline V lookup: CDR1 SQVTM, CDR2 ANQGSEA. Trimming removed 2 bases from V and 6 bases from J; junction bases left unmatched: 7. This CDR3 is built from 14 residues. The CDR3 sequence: CSVETGGATNGYTF. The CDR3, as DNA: TGCAGCGTTGAAACAGGGGGCGCAACCAATGGCTACACCTTC.

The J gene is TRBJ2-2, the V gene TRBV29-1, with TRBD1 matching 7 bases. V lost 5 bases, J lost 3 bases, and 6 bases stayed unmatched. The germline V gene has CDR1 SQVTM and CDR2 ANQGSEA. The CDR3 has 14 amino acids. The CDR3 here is CSVKGAGDTGELFF. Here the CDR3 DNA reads TGCAGCGTTAAGGGGGCCGGTGACACCGGGGAGCTGTTTTTT.

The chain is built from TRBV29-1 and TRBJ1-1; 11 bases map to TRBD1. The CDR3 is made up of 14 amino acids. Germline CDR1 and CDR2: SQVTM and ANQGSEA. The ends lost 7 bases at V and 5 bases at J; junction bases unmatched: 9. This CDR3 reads CSGGQGADRTEAFF. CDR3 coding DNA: TGCAGCGGCGGACAGGGGGCGGATCGGACTGAAGCTTTCTTT.

The CDR3 is CASSLPGKTKNIQYF. CDR3 DNA: TGTGCCAGCAGCTTACCAGGGAAGACCAAAAACATTCAGTACTTC. V is TRBV7-2 and J is TRBJ2-4; TRBD1 might be the D (5 bases). The germline V gene encodes CDR1 SGHTA and CDR2 FQGNSA. This CDR3 spans 15 amino acids. With 2 bases removed from V and 2 bases from J, the gap between germline ends came to 10 bases.

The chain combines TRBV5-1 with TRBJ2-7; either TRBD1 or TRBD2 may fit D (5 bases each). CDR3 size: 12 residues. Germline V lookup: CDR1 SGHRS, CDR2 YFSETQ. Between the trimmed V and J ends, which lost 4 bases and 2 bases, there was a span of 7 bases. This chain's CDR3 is CASSGDAYEQYF. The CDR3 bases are TGCGCCAGCAGCGGGGACGCCTACGAGCAGTACTTC.

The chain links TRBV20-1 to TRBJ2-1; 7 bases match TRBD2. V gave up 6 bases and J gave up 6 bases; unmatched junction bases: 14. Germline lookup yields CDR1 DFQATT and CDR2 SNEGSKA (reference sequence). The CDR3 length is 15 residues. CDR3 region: CSAEVLNSGFNEQFF. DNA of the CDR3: TGCAGTGCCGAGGTATTGAATAGCGGGTTCAATGAGCAGTTCTTC.

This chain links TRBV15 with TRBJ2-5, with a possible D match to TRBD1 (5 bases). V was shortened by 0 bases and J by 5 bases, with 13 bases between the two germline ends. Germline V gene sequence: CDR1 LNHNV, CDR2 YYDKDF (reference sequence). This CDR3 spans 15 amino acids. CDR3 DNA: TGTGCCACCAGCAGAGATACTCAGGGTGCGGAGACCCAGTACTTC. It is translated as CATSRDTQGAETQYF.

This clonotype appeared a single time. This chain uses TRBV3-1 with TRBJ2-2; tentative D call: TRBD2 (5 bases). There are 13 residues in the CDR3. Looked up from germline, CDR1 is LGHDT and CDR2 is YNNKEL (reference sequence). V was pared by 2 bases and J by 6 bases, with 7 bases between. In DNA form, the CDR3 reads TGTGCCAGCAGCCAACAGAGGGCCGGGGAGCTGTTTTTT. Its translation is CASSQQRAGELFF.

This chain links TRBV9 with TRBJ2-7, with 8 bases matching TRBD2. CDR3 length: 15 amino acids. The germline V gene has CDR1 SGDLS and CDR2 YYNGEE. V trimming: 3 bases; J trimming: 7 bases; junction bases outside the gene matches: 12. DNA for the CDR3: TGTGCCAGCAGCGCAGGGGTCAGGGGACTAGGGGAGCAGTACTTC. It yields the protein CASSAGVRGLGEQYF.

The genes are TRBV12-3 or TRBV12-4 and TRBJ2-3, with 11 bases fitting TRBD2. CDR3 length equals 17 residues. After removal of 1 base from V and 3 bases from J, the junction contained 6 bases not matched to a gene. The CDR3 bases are TGTGCCAGCAGTTTAGGTAGCGGGAGGGCCGCGACAGATACGCAGTATTTT. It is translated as CASSLGSGRAATDTQYF.

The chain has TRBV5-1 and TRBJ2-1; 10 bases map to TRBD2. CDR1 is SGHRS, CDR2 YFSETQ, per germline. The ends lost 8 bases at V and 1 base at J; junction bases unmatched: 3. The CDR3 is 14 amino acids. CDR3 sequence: CASNSGGSYNEQFF. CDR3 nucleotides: TGCGCCAGTAATAGCGGGGGGTCCTACAATGAGCAGTTCTTC.

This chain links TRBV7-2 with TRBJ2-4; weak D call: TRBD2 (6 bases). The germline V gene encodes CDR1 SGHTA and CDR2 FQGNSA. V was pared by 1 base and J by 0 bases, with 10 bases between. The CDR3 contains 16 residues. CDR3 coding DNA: TGTGCCAGCAGCTTAGGAGTTAGCGGAGCCAAAAACATTCAGTACTTC. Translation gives CASSLGVSGAKNIQYF.

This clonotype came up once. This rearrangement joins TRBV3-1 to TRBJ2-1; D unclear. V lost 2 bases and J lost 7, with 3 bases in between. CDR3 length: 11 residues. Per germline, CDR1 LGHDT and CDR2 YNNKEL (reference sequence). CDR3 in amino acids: CASSQINEQFF. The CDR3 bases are TGTGCCAGCAGCCAAATTAATGAGCAGTTCTTC.

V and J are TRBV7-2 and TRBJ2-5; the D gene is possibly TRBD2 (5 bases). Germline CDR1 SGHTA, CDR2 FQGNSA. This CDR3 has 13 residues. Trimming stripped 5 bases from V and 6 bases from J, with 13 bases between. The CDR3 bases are TGTGCCAGCAGCCCCCGGGGTGGGCAGACCCAGTACTTC. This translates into CASSPRGGQTQYF.

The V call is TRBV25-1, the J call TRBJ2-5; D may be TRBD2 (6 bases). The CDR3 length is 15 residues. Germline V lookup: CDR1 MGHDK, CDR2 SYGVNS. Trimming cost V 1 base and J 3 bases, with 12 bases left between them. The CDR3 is CASSEWGTSEETQYF. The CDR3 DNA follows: TGTGCCAGCAGTGAATGGGGGACTTCCGAAGAGACCCAGTACTTC.